The clone carrying this TCR beta chain was seen many times. Its antigen is unidentified. TCR beta CDR3 regions were amplified from RNA transcripts. HTBI primers served in a first-round RT-PCR, which a second-round multiplex PCR followed. TCRdb itself ran the multiplex PCR reads through MiXCR, one entry per CDR3 protein. The table records around 1.1 million distinct CDR3 sequences, about 36% of them present only once. The data were taken from a study of Graves' ophthalmopathy and Graves' hyperthyroidism. V was clipped by 5 bases and J by 4 bases, with 14 bases between them. The CDR3 spans 14 residues. Study-level results: Blood also held most thyroid clonotypes expanded above 0.001 frequency.

The chain links TRBV12-3 or TRBV12-4 to TRBJ2-5; perhaps TRBD1 as D (6 bases). The sequenced material came from peripheral blood or thyroid tissue (not recorded which). The sequence came from an adult man with Graves' hyperthyroidism. CDR3 sequence (DNA): TGTGCCAGCAGTGACTACAGGGCTGGAGAGACCCAGTACTTC. It is translated as CASSDYRAGETQYF.